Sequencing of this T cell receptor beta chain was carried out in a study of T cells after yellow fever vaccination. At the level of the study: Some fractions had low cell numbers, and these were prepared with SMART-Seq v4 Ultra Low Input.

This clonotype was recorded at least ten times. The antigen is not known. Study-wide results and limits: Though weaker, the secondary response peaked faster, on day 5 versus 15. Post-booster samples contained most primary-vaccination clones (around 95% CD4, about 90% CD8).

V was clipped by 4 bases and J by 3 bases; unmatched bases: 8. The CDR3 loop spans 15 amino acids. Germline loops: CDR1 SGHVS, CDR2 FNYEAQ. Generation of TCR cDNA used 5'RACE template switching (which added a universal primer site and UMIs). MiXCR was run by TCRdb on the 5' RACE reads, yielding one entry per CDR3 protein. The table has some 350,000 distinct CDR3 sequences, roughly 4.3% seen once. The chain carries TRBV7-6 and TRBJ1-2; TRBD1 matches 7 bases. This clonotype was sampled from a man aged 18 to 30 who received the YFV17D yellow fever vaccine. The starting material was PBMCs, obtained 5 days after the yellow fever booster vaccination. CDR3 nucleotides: TGTGCCAGCAGCTCTACAGGGGATGGTGACTATGGCTACACCTTC. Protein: CASSSTGDGDYGYTF.